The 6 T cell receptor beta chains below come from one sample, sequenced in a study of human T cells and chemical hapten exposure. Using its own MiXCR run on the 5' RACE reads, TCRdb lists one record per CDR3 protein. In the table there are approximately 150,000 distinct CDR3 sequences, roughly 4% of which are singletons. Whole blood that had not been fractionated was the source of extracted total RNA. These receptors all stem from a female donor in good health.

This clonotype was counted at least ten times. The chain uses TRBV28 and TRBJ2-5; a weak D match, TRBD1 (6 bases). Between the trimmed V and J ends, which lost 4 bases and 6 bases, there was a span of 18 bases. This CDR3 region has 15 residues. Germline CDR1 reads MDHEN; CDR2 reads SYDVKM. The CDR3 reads CASSSRQAWEKTQYF. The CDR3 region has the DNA TGTGCCAGCAGTTCCAGACAGGCATGGGAAAAGACCCAGTACTTC.

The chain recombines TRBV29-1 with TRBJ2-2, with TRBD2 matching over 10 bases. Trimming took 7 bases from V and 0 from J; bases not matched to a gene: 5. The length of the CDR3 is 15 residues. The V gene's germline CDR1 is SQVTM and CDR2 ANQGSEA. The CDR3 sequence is CSAWTSGSNTGELFF. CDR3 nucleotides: TGCAGCGCCTGGACTAGCGGATCGAACACCGGGGAGCTGTTTTTT.

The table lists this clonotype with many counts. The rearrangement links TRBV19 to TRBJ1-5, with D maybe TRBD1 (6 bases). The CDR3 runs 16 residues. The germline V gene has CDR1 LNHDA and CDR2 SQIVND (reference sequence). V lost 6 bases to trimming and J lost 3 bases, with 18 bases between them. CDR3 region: CASSLPWGANNQPQHF. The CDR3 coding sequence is TGTGCCAGTAGCCTCCCATGGGGGGCTAACAATCAGCCCCAGCATTTT.

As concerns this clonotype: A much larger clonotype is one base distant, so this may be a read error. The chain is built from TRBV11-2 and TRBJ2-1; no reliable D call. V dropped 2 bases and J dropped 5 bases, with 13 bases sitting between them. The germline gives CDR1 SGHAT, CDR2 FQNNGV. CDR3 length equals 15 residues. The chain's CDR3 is CASSLQTGGNNEQFF. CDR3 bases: TGTGCCAGCAGCTTACAGACTGGCGGAAACAATGAGCAGTTCTTC.

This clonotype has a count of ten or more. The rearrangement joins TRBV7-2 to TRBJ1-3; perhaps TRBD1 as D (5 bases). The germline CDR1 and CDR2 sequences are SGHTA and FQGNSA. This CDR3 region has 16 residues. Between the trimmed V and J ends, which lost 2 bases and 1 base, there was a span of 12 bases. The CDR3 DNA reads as TGTGCCAGCAGCTTACAGGGCCCTGTTTCTGGAAACACCATATATTTT. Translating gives CASSLQGPVSGNTIYF.

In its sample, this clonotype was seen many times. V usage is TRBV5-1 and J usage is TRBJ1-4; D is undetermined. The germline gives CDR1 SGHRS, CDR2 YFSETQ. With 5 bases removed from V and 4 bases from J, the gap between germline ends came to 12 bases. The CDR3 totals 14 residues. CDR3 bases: TGCGCCAGCAGAAACCGGGCCGTTAATGAAAAACTGTTTTTT. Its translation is CASRNRAVNEKLFF. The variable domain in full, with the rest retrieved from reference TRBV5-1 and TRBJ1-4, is KAGVTQTPRYLIKTRGQQVTLSCSPISGHRSVSWYQQTPGQGLQFLFEYFSETQRNKGNFPGRFSGRQFSNSRSEMNVSTLELGDSALYLCASRNRAVNEKLFFGSGTQLSVL.